The clone carrying this T cell receptor (beta chain) was detected a few times. Its antigen is unknown. The data were obtained in a study of human T cells and chemical hapten exposure. About the study: Upper-back patch tests with 0.01% DPC were read at 6 days.

The time point was: pre-sensitization, week 0. Treatment of the sample: therapeutic diphenylcyclopropenone sensitization with weekly scalp DPC. Authors' methods: Sequenced samples showed a median of roughly 99,000 TCRs each, with counts running from approximately 21,000 to 630,000. TCRdb reanalysed the RACE reads using MiXCR and keeps one entry per CDR3 protein. TCRdb assigned the V and J calls; the authors' analysis was not used. The data show around 300,000 distinct CDR3 sequences, with roughly 7.4% seen just once and roughly 1.2% held by the top ten. Study-level findings and limits: Positive correlation was observed between PT1 expanded TCR counts and patch test score.

The sequencing used whole blood, collected in connection with sensitization to the hapten diphenylcyclopropenone (DPC). This TCR was sampled from a man aged 18 to 29 with alopecia areata. Some clones in this sample may be carry-over from other donors' samples.

The CDR3 region is CASSQVKGRAGYEQYF. The CDR3 coding sequence is TGTGCCAGCAGCCAAGTCAAAGGCAGGGCAGGCTACGAGCAGTACTTC. The V call is TRBV4-2, the J call TRBJ2-7; perhaps TRBD1 as D (5 bases). CDR1 and CDR2 (germline): LGHNA, YNFKEQ. The CDR3 covers 16 residues. Trimming took 1 base from V and 3 from J, leaving 16 bases between them.